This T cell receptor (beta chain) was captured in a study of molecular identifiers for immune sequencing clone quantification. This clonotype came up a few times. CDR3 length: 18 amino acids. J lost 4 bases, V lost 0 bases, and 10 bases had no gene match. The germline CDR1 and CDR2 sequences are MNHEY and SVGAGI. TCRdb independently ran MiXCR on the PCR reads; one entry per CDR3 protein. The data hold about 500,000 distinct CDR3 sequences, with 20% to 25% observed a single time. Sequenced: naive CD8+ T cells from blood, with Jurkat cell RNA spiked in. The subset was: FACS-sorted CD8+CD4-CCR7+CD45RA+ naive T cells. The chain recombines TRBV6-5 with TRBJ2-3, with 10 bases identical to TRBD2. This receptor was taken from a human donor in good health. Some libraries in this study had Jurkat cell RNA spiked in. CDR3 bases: TGTGCCAGCAGTTACTCGGCCGGGACTAGCGCGCTATCAGATACGCAGTATTTT. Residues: CASSYSAGTSALSDTQYF.